The 24 T cell receptor beta chains listed next were all sequenced from one sample in a study of blood T cell repertoires in COVID-19. Sequencing was performed with immunoSEQ multiplex PCR; in TCRdb, only in-frame clones are kept and a portion is missing. The table includes about 260,000 clones, 86% detected once. Sequenced input: peripheral blood. All receptors derive from a young man with active or convalescent COVID-19.

The chain employs TRBV11-2 and TRBJ1-1; 11 nucleotides align to TRBD1. CDR3 length: 16 residues. V gave up 0 bases and J gave up 5 bases; unmatched junction bases: 5. From germline, CDR1 is SGHAT and CDR2 FQNNGV. Here the CDR3 DNA reads TGTGCCAGCAGCTTAGACACCGGGACAGGGGGTACTGAAGCTTTCTTT. Encoded protein: CASSLDTGTGGTEAFF.

This rearrangement joins TRBV29-1 to TRBJ1-1; the D gene is possibly TRBD1 (5 bases). Germline V gene data show CDR1 as SQVTM and CDR2 as ANQGSEA. The CDR3 runs to 13 residues. The germline V and J ends were trimmed by 7 bases and 0 bases, with 12 bases remaining between them. As DNA, the CDR3 is TGCAGCGCCCCCGGGACTGTGAACACTGAAGCTTTCTTT. This encodes CSAPGTVNTEAFF.

This chain uses TRBV7-9 with TRBJ2-1; TRBD1 aligns across 7 bases. This CDR3 is 16 amino acids long. Germline V gene lookup returns CDR1 SEHNR and CDR2 FQNEAQ (reference sequence). J lost 2 bases, V lost 5 bases, and 9 bases had no gene match. In DNA, the CDR3 is TGTGCCAGCAGCGTAGGACTGACAGGGCCCTACAATGAGCAGTTCTTC. Translation gives CASSVGLTGPYNEQFF.

The chain employs TRBV7-9 and TRBJ1-3, with D tentatively TRBD1 (6 bases). Germline values: CDR1 SEHNR, CDR2 FQNEAQ (reference sequence). This CDR3 is 16 amino acids long. V lost 3 bases and J lost 0, with 12 bases in between. CDR3 in amino acids: CASSFRQESSGNTIYF. DNA of the CDR3: TGTGCCAGCAGCTTCCGACAGGAGAGCTCTGGAAACACCATATATTTT.

The V and J genes are TRBV6-5 and TRBJ2-1, with TRBD2 matching over 9 bases. V dropped 5 bases and J dropped 0; count of bases not matched to a gene: 2. This CDR3 has 15 residues. The germline V gene encodes CDR1 MNHEY and CDR2 SVGAGI. The CDR3, as DNA: TGTGCCAGCAGTAGCGGGGGGAGCTCCTACAATGAGCAGTTCTTC. As protein: CASSSGGSSYNEQFF.

This clone has only a few counts. This chain uses TRBV5-5 with TRBJ1-6; D may be TRBD1 (6 bases). The CDR3 has 17 residues. Between the trimmed V and J ends, which lost 4 bases and 2 bases, there was a span of 16 bases. Germline assignment: CDR1 SGHKS and CDR2 YYEKEE (reference sequence). The CDR3 spells CASSPFLGQTYNSPLHF. CDR3 sequence (DNA): TGTGCCAGCAGCCCCTTCCTAGGACAGACCTATAATTCACCCCTCCACTTT.

This clone was counted only a few times. J is TRBJ1-6 and V is TRBV4-3; 8 nucleotides line up with TRBD1. This CDR3 has 15 residues. Germline CDR1 LGHNA, CDR2 YSLEER. The trim removed 2 bases at V and 9 bases at J, leaving 6 bases unmatched. The CDR3 DNA reads TGCGCCAGCAGCCAAACGGACAGGGAGGCTTCACCCCTCCACTTT. It is translated as CASSQTDREASPLHF.

This clone was detected only once. V gene TRBV4-1 combines with J gene TRBJ2-5; 8 nucleotides match TRBD2. V trimming: 4 bases; J trimming: 2 bases; junction bases outside the gene matches: 12. The CDR3 covers 17 residues. Germline V gene sequence: CDR1 MGHRA, CDR2 YSYEKL. CDR3 region: CASSPRGSGGSQETQYF. In DNA form, the CDR3 reads TGCGCCAGCAGCCCCCGGGGCAGCGGGGGATCGCAAGAGACCCAGTACTTC.

The V gene is TRBV3-1 (or the pseudogene TRBV3-2), the J gene TRBJ1-2; D is undetermined. This CDR3 region has 14 residues. From germline, CDR1 is LGHDT and CDR2 YNNKEL (reference sequence). Trimming cost V 1 base and J 4 bases, with 10 bases left between them. Here the CDR3 reads CASSQGRVGYGYTF. CDR3 DNA sequence: TGTGCCAGCAGCCAAGGTCGGGTCGGCTATGGCTACACCTTC.

The V gene is TRBV3-1 (or the pseudogene TRBV3-2), the J gene TRBJ2-7; perhaps TRBD2 as D (5 bases). V lost 4 bases to trimming and J lost 3 bases, with 16 bases between them. The germline gives CDR1 LGHDT, CDR2 YNNKEL (reference sequence). The CDR3 totals 15 residues. DNA of the CDR3: TGTGCCAGCAGCCCCAGACCGCCCGGGGACTACGAGCAGTACTTC. As protein: CASSPRPPGDYEQYF.

The chain couples TRBV18 to TRBJ2-5, with a tentative D call TRBD2 (6 bases). This CDR3 is 14 amino acids long. V was cut by 4 bases and J by 4 bases, with 13 bases left in between. CDR1 and CDR2 from the germline V gene are KGHSH and LQKENI. The DNA for the CDR3 is TGTGCCAGCTCACTAAACGGAGGGATAGAGACCCAGTACTTC. Protein sequence: CASSLNGGIETQYF.

This chain links TRBV10-1 with TRBJ2-3; 9 positions agree with TRBD1. The V gene end was trimmed by 6 bases and the J gene end by 6 bases; junction bases not matched to a gene: 16. CDR1 and CDR2 (germline): WNHNN, SYGVQD (reference sequence). The CDR3 sequence is 17 residues long. The CDR3 reads CASSDAPGQGWGDTQYF. CDR3 bases: TGCGCCAGCAGCGACGCTCCGGGACAGGGTTGGGGGGATACGCAGTATTTT.

The chain links TRBV19 to TRBJ1-5; 7 positions match TRBD1. Trimming took 9 bases from V and 4 from J; bases not matched to a gene: 6. This CDR3 has 13 amino acids. CDR1 and CDR2 (germline): LNHDA, SQIVND (reference sequence). The CDR3 here is CASEQGINQPQHF. CDR3 nucleotides: TGTGCCAGCGAACAGGGGATTAATCAGCCCCAGCATTTT.

J is TRBJ2-7 and V is TRBV19; 8 nucleotides align to TRBD2. From germline, CDR1 is LNHDA and CDR2 SQIVND (reference sequence). This CDR3 is 13 amino acids long. V trimming: 9 bases; J trimming: 3 bases; junction bases outside the gene matches: 7. In nucleotides, the CDR3 is TGTGCCAGCGGACTAGCAAACGACTACGAGCAGTACTTC. It specifies CASGLANDYEQYF.

The chain joins TRBV5-1 to TRBJ2-3; TRBD1 agrees at 9 bases. Per germline, CDR1 SGHRS and CDR2 YFSETQ. V gave up 4 bases and J gave up 5 bases; unmatched junction bases: 8. This CDR3 contains 15 residues. The CDR3 protein is CASSAGQGWGDTQYF. CDR3 in DNA: TGCGCCAGCAGCGCAGGACAGGGGTGGGGAGATACGCAGTATTTT.

The rearrangement links TRBV6-6 to TRBJ2-2; tentatively, D is TRBD2 (5 bases). Looked up from germline, CDR1 is MNHNY and CDR2 is SVGAGI (reference sequence). The CDR3 has 13 residues. V was trimmed by 5 bases and J by 7 bases, leaving 11 bases between them. CDR3 in DNA: TGTGCCAGCAGTGGCGGGCTGGGCGGGGAGCTGTTTTTT. Its translation: CASSGGLGGELFF.

This clone was detected once. This sequence joins TRBV28 and TRBJ2-7, with D perhaps TRBD2 (6 bases). Germline CDR1 MDHEN, CDR2 SYDVKM. The CDR3 spans 15 residues. V gave up 4 bases and J gave up 4 bases, with 17 bases separating them. For the CDR3, the DNA is TGTGCCAGCAGTTCCCCCGGGACGGGGGATTACGAGCAGTACTTC. This translates into CASSSPGTGDYEQYF.

The chain carries TRBV9 and TRBJ1-1, with TRBD1 as a possible D gene (6 bases). The V end lost 0 bases, the J end lost 3 bases, and 12 bases lay between the germline ends. Germline CDR1 and CDR2: SGDLS and YYNGEE. The CDR3 loop spans 15 amino acids. Here the CDR3 DNA reads TGTGCCAGCAGCGTAGATGTGGACAGCTACACTGAAGCTTTCTTT. Translating gives CASSVDVDSYTEAFF. The full variable domain, with the rest looked up from reference TRBV9 and TRBJ1-1, is DSGVTQTPKHLITATGQRVTLRCSPRSGDLSVYWYQQSLDQGLQFLIQYYNGEERAKGNILERFSAQQFPDLHSELNLSSLELGDSALYFCASSVDVDSYTEAFFGQGTRLTVV.

The J gene is TRBJ2-7, the V gene TRBV7-2; 12 bases are shared with TRBD2. After removal of 1 base from V and 1 base from J, the junction contained 11 bases not matched to a gene. The CDR3 covers 19 residues. Germline values: CDR1 SGHTA, CDR2 FQGNSA. The CDR3, as DNA: TGTGCCAGCAGCTTAGTTCCTAGCGGGGGGGCCTCCAATTCCTACGAGCAGTACTTC. Translated: CASSLVPSGGASNSYEQYF. Together with reference TRBV7-2 and TRBJ2-7, the CDR3 gives the full variable domain: GAGVSQSPSNKVTEKGKDVELRCDPISGHTALYWYRQSLGQGLEFLIYFQGNSAPDKSGLPSDRFSAERTGGSVSTLTIQRTQQEDSAVYLCASSLVPSGGASNSYEQYFGPGTRLTVT.

This clone has only a few counts. The V call is TRBV5-1, the J call TRBJ2-3; D is possibly TRBD1 (6 bases). V was cut by 2 bases and J by 2 bases, with 9 bases left in between. The CDR3 contains 14 residues. Germline V gene lookup returns CDR1 SGHRS and CDR2 YFSETQ. In nucleotides, the CDR3 is TGCGCCAGCAGCTTCGGACAGTCCACAGATACGCAGTATTTT. Translated: CASSFGQSTDTQYF. Together with reference TRBV5-1 and TRBJ2-3, the CDR3 gives the full variable domain: KAGVTQTPRYLIKTRGQQVTLSCSPISGHRSVSWYQQTPGQGLQFLFEYFSETQRNKGNFPGRFSGRQFSNSRSEMNVSTLELGDSALYLCASSFGQSTDTQYFGPGTRLTVL.

This chain links TRBV21-1 with TRBJ2-7; the table's D call TRBD2 went unverified against the DNA. TRBV21-1 is flagged as a pseudogene. The CDR3 contains 18 residues. The CDR3 reads CASSKDGGRQISSYEQYF. The CDR3, as DNA: TGTGCCAGCAGCAAAGACGGAGGCCGGCAGATCAGCTCCTACGAGCAGTACTTC.

The chain is built from TRBV4-1 and TRBJ2-5; 9 bases align to TRBD1. The germline V gene has CDR1 MGHRA and CDR2 YSYEKL. The CDR3 totals 15 residues. V trimming: 2 bases; J trimming: 5 bases; junction bases outside the gene matches: 6. The CDR3 bases are TGCGCCAGCAGCCAATTCGACAGGGGGAGGGAGACCCAGTACTTC. This gives the protein CASSQFDRGRETQYF.

This clone was seen a few times. The chain links TRBV7-2 to TRBJ2-2; weak D call: TRBD2 (6 bases). With 0 bases removed from V and 5 bases from J, the gap between germline ends came to 13 bases. The CDR3 extends over 16 amino acids. The germline V gene has CDR1 SGHTA and CDR2 FQGNSA. The CDR3 coding sequence is TGTGCCAGCAGCTTAGCTGCGGGGCGAGGTACCGGGGAGCTGTTTTTT. The encoded protein is CASSLAAGRGTGELFF. Looking up the rest from reference TRBV7-2 and TRBJ2-2 gives the full variable domain: GAGVSQSPSNKVTEKGKDVELRCDPISGHTALYWYRQSLGQGLEFLIYFQGNSAPDKSGLPSDRFSAERTGGSVSTLTIQRTQQEDSAVYLCASSLAAGRGTGELFFGEGSRLTVL.

This chain joins TRBV7-9 and TRBJ2-1; 13 bases map to TRBD2. This CDR3 has 16 amino acids. J lost 7 bases, V lost 4 bases, and 7 bases had no gene match. Germline assignment: CDR1 SEHNR and CDR2 FQNEAQ (reference sequence). The CDR3 nucleotides are TGTGCCAGCAGCTACCGAACTAGCGGGGGGGCAAATGAGCAGTTCTTC. This gives the protein CASSYRTSGGANEQFF.